This record covers a single TCR beta chain. This specimen belongs to a study of CD8 T cells in Susac syndrome. Study-wide background: Treatment status at blood draw for the Susac syndrome patients was therapy-naive, corticosteroids, or intravenous immunoglobulin alone.

Random hexamers were used to reverse transcribe 0.5 to 1 ug of RNA. Amplification of TCR beta CDR3 across 54 Vbeta and 13 Jbeta was performed with immunoSEQ multiplex PCR. TCRdb reprocessed the immunoSEQ multiplex PCR reads via MiXCR and lists one record per CDR3 protein. This sample yields 210,000 or so distinct CDR3 sequences, of which over 90% are seen a single time; about 0.14% belongs to the top ten. Trimming took off 0 bases at V and 5 bases at J, with 16 bases between the two ends. The CDR3 contains 16 residues. Looked up from germline, CDR1 is LGHNA and CDR2 is YSLEER. The sample consisted of CD4+ T cells from PBMCs. This TCR was sampled from a human donor with Susac syndrome. The chain links TRBV4-3 to TRBJ2-5; no reliable D call. The CDR3 here is CASSQELPGQGETQYF. In DNA, the CDR3 is TGCGCCAGCAGCCAAGAACTGCCGGGTCAAGGGGAGACCCAGTACTTC.